This TCR beta chain comes out of a study of cytomegalovirus exposure and HLA in healthy donors. Study-wide results and limits: Reports described diagnosis of cytomegalovirus status by the classifier as highly specific and sensitive. Most TCR sequences showed up rarely, but some public TCRs showed up in many donors. Specificity for CMV antigens was confirmed in vitro for a few of the CMV-associated chains. The study designated 160 or so TCR beta chains cytomegalovirus-associated.

V shed 6 bases and J shed 7 bases, with 16 bases lying between them. The V gene's germline CDR1 is KGHSH and CDR2 LQKENI. The CDR3 runs to 14 residues. A remark on this clone: Its antigen is unknown.

The table came from immunoSEQ multiplex PCR; TCRdb's copy has only in-frame clones and leaves some out. The sample consists of 150,000 or so clones, 85% to 90% of them appearing once. The receptor was derived from a woman aged 18-35 years in good health and CMV-seropositive. The V call is TRBV18, the J call TRBJ2-1; D is perhaps TRBD2 (5 bases). Sequencing input: PBMCs. CDR3 residues: CASSPPRDTNEQFF. The CDR3 DNA follows: TGTGCCAGCTCCCCGCCCCGGGATACAAATGAGCAGTTCTTC.